The 24 T cell receptor delta chains given below trace back to one sample, sequenced in a study of gamma-delta T cells after stem cell transplantation. TCRdb re-processed the RT-PCR reads using CATT. The repertoire consists of a few thousand delta-chain clones, with 4% to 6% occurring once and the leading ten covering approximately 10%. The sample was gamma-delta T cells. These receptors originate from a human donor. It is not recorded whose cells these are; they may come from a transplant donor.

On this clone itself: This probably arose from a read error, given a far larger clone one base away. The sample holds other DNA sequences that translate to the same CDR3. J is TRDJ1 and V is TRDV2; 9 bases align to TRDD3. Germline trimming cut 3 bases from V and 2 bases from J; bases unmatched to any gene: 18. Germline V gene lookup returns CDR1 GEAIGNYY and CDR2 EKD. This CDR3 region has 19 residues. In DNA form, the CDR3 reads TGTGCCTGTGACTCGCTACTGGGGGAACGATCGCACGCGACCGATAAACTCATCTTT. This translates into CACDSLLGERSHATDKLIF.

This clone was counted a few times. A far larger clone is only one base removed, so a read error is likely. The same CDR3 arises from other DNA sequences in this sample as well. J is TRDJ2 and V is TRDV2, with 9 bases matching TRDD3. Losses at the gene ends were 1 base for V and 1 base for J; bases not matched to a gene: 9. The germline V gene encodes CDR1 GEAIGNYY and CDR2 EKD. The CDR3 is 18 residues long. CDR3: CACDTITGGRDLTAQLFF. DNA for the CDR3: TGTGCCTGTGACACTATTACTGGGGGACGGGATTTGACAGCACAACTCTTCTTT.

This clone was picked up a small number of times. A read error is likely here: a far larger clone is one base away. The rearrangement links TRDV2 to TRDJ3; TRDD3 aligns across 10 bases. The junction had 14 bases not matched to a gene; V was cut back by 0 bases and J by 7 bases. The CDR3 covers 20 residues. CDR1 is GEAIGNYY, CDR2 EKD, per germline. The CDR3 DNA follows: TGTGCCTGTGACACCGGAGGTACTGGGGGATTAAGCTGTGACACCCGACAGATGTTTTTC. Protein: CACDTGGTGGLSCDTRQMFF.

This clone occurred a few times. A read error is possible here, since a much larger clone lies one base away. Additional DNA sequences in this sample encode the identical CDR3. J is TRDJ2 and V is TRDV2; the match to TRDD3 covers 11 bases. CDR1 is GEAIGNYY, CDR2 EKD, per germline. The CDR3 sequence is 18 residues long. CDR3 DNA: TGCGCCTGTGACCAAGTACTGGGGGATAAAGCTTTGACAGCACAACTCTTCTTT. Its protein is CACDQVLGDKALTAQLFF.

This clone appeared a few times. A far larger clone is off by one base, so a read error is likely. CDR3 residues: CACGSLGDRQTAQLFF. Here the CDR3 DNA reads TGTGCCTGTGGCTCCTTGGGGGATAGGCAGACAGCACAACTCTTCTTT. The chain joins TRDV2 to TRDJ2; 9 nucleotides agree with TRDD3. This CDR3 contains 16 residues. Germline CDR1 and CDR2: GEAIGNYY and EKD. V dropped 5 bases and J dropped 4; count of bases not matched to a gene: 10.

This clone was observed a few times. It differs at one base from a far larger clone, so likely a read error. CDR3 in amino acids: CACDTVGYGTDKLIF. The CDR3, as DNA: TGTGCCTGTGACACCGTGGGATACGGCACCGATAAACTCATCTTT. The chain is built from TRDV2 and TRDJ1, with 8 bases matching TRDD3. V was clipped by 0 bases and J by 1 base; unmatched bases: 3. The length of the CDR3 is 15 residues. Per germline, CDR1 GEAIGNYY and CDR2 EKD.

About this clone itself: A far more abundant clone sits one base away, making this likely a read error. V usage is TRDV2 and J usage is TRDJ2; 12 bases map to TRDD3. This CDR3 comprises 18 residues. Germline assignment: CDR1 GEAIGNYY and CDR2 EKD. In DNA form, the CDR3 reads TGTGCCTGTGACAACCTACTGGGGGATACTCGGGTGACAGCACAACCCTTCTTT. Translation gives CACDNLLGDTRVTAQPFF.

Comments on this clone: A far larger clone is only one base removed, so a read error is likely. The same CDR3 is also encoded by other DNA sequences in this sample. The CDR3 bases are TGTGCCTGTGATCCAGTTGGGGGATTGGTAACCGATAAACTCATCTTT. It specifies CACDPVGGLVTDKLIF. V usage is TRDV2 and J usage is TRDJ1; 8 bases fit TRDD3. This CDR3 contains 16 residues. The germline CDR1 and CDR2 sequences are GEAIGNYY and EKD. V shed 4 bases, J shed 2 bases, and the junction held 11 bases outside the gene matches.

A note on this clone: The translation of this DNA and the TCRdb protein of a much larger clone differ at residue 3, probably owing to a read error; the protein shown here is translated from the DNA. The chain has TRDV2 and TRDJ1, with TRDD3 matching 9 bases. This CDR3 contains 19 residues. The germline V gene encodes CDR1 GEAIGNYY and CDR2 EKD. The CDR3 bases are TGTGCCCGTGACACCGTTACTGGGGGACAAACGCGGTCCCCCGATAAACTCATCTTT. It yields the protein CARDTVTGGQTRSPDKLIF.

Notes on this clone: One base separates it from a far larger clone, so it is likely a read error. The identical CDR3 is also encoded by other nucleotide sequences in the sample. This chain connects TRDV2 to TRDJ1; 9 bases align to TRDD3. The germline gives CDR1 GEAIGNYY, CDR2 EKD. This CDR3 is built from 21 residues. The CDR3 nucleotides are TGTGCCTGCGACACCGTGAGGGTTAAATCGCTGGGGGATTCGTACACCGATAAACTCATCTTT. Protein: CACDTVRVKSLGDSYTDKLIF.

This clone occurred a few times. A much bigger clone sits one base away, suggesting this may be a read error. At the DNA level, this CDR3 is encoded by other sequences in the same sample as well. CDR3 sequence: CACDTVGDKSDKLIF. Here the CDR3 DNA reads TGTGCCTGTGACACCGTGGGGGACAAATCTGATAAACTCATCTTT. J is TRDJ1 and V is TRDV2, with 7 bases identical to TRDD3. CDR1 GEAIGNYY and CDR2 EKD come from the germline V gene. V gave up 0 bases and J gave up 5 bases; unmatched junction bases: 8. CDR3 length: 15 residues.

Turning to this clone: This sequence is one base from a far larger clone and is likely a read error. The chain joins TRDV2 to TRDJ1; 10 nucleotides agree with TRDD3. Germline CDR1 is GEAIGNYY and CDR2 is EKD. The CDR3 extends over 17 amino acids. The CDR3 DNA follows: TGTGCCCGTGACACCATACTGGGGGATTCGTACACCGATAAACTCATCTTT. This translates into CARDTILGDSYTDKLIF.

Concerning this clone itself: This may stem from a read error, because a much larger clone lies one nucleotide away. The sample has other DNA sequences that encode this CDR3 too. The V call is TRDV2, the J call TRDJ1, with a possible D match to TRDD3 (5 bases). The CDR3 spans 17 residues. Germline V lookup: CDR1 GEAIGNYY, CDR2 EKD. CDR3 DNA: TGTGCCTGTGACACCCTACAACGGGGAACGTACACCGATAAACTCATCTTC. Translated, it gives CACDTLQRGTYTDKLIF.

This clone was counted between two and nine times. A much larger clonotype is one base distant, so this may be a read error. This rearrangement joins TRDV2 to TRDJ1; 10 positions match TRDD3. CDR3 size: 22 residues. Germline CDR1 reads GEAIGNYY; CDR2 reads EKD. CDR3 residues: CACDPLAGSSVLGDWGTDKLTF. The CDR3 nucleotides read TGTGCCTGTGACCCCCTCGCGGGTTCCTCCGTACTGGGGGATTGGGGAACCGATAAACTCACCTTT.

This clone showed up just a few times. The chain links TRDV2 to TRDJ1; TRDD3 aligns across 12 bases. CDR1 GEAIGNYY and CDR2 EKD come from the germline V gene. CDR3 length equals 17 residues. V shed 3 bases, J shed 1 base, and the junction held 8 bases outside the gene matches. CDR3 in DNA: TGTGCCTGTGACCCCGTACTGGGGGATACCATCACCGATAAACTCATCTTT. It specifies CACDPVLGDTITDKLIF.

A note on this clone: Only one base separates this from a far larger clonotype, so it likely reflects a read error. The chain joins TRDV2 to TRDJ2, with 12 bases aligning to TRDD3. Per germline, CDR1 GEAIGNYY and CDR2 EKD. CDR3 length: 18 residues. The DNA for the CDR3 is TGTGCCTGTGACAACCTACTGGGGGATACTCGGGTGACAGTACAACTCTTCTTT. Translating gives CACDNLLGDTRVTVQLFF.

By proportion, this clone is medium-sized. The chain uses TRDV1 and TRDJ1; 8 bases align to TRDD3. CDR3 length: 20 residues. In germline, CDR1 is TSWWSYY, CDR2 QGS. V gave up 0 bases and J gave up 0 bases; unmatched junction bases: 15. The CDR3: CALGELELRSGGRYTDKLIF. The CDR3, as DNA: TGTGCTCTTGGGGAACTAGAGCTGCGCTCTGGGGGAAGGTACACCGATAAACTCATCTTT.

This clone was found a few times. A far larger clone differs by one base, so this is likely a read error. The chain carries TRDV2 and TRDJ1; 11 bases align to TRDD3. Trimming at V came to 5 bases and at J to 9 bases, leaving 16 bases not matched to a gene. This CDR3 is built from 16 residues. The germline V gene encodes CDR1 GEAIGNYY and CDR2 EKD. The DNA for the CDR3 is TGTGCCTGTGGCACTCTGGGCGTACTGGGGGATAATCAACTCATCTTT. Protein sequence: CACGTLGVLGDNQLIF.

Remarks on this clone: A far larger clone is just one base off, so this is likely a read error. V usage is TRDV2 and J usage is TRDJ1; D uncertain. CDR3 length: 15 amino acids. CDR1 is GEAIGNYY, CDR2 EKD, per germline. Trimming left V 0 bases short and J 0 bases short, with 10 bases between. CDR3 region: CACDTVGLYTDKLIF. Here the CDR3 DNA reads TGTGCCTGTGACACCGTGGGACTGTACACCGATAAACTCATCTTT.

Of note for this clone: A much larger clone is a single base away; this may be a read error. The chain recombines TRDV2 with TRDJ1, with 8 bases aligning to TRDD3. From germline, CDR1 is GEAIGNYY and CDR2 EKD. The CDR3 runs to 16 residues. As DNA, the CDR3 is TGTGCCCGTGACAAGCTGGGGGAAGGGGACACCGATAAACTCATCTTT. This codes for CARDKLGEGDTDKLIF.

Notes on this clone: A far larger clone is just one base off, so this is likely a read error. The chain carries TRDV2 and TRDJ3; D is possibly TRDD2 or TRDD3 (6 bases each). Germline V gene data show CDR1 as GEAIGNYY and CDR2 as EKD. The CDR3 is 20 amino acids. CDR3 nucleotide sequence: TGTGCCTGTGACCCCTTCCCCGGGGGACGACGACCCTGTGACACCCGACAGATGTTTTTC. This gives the protein CACDPFPGGRRPCDTRQMFF.

This clone was counted between two and nine times. A read error is likely here: a far larger clone is one base away. Other DNA sequences in the same sample also yield this CDR3. This sequence joins TRDV2 and TRDJ1; D gene ambiguous. Germline assignment: CDR1 GEAIGNYY and CDR2 EKD. The CDR3 is 19 amino acids. Between the trimmed V and J ends, which lost 1 base and 4 bases, there was a span of 27 bases. DNA of the CDR3: TGTGCCTGTGACACGGTGACTACGGGAATACTCCCGAACGGCGATAAACTCATCTTT. Protein product: CACDTVTTGILPNGDKLIF.

This clone has a handful of counts. A much larger clone is a single base away; this may be a read error. This rearrangement joins TRDV2 to TRDJ1; perhaps TRDD3 as D (6 bases). Trimming stripped 3 bases from V and 0 bases from J, with 16 bases between. The CDR3 consists of 16 residues. The germline V gene encodes CDR1 GEAIGNYY and CDR2 EKD. The CDR3 region is CACDSLLGGYTDKLIF. For the CDR3, the DNA is TGTGCCTGTGACTCGTTGTTGGGGGGTTACACCGATAAACTCATCTTT.

This clone was seen more than once but under ten times. A read error is the likely source, as a far larger clone sits one nucleotide away. The rearrangement joins TRDV2 to TRDJ1; tentatively, D is TRDD2 (6 bases). CDR1 is GEAIGNYY and CDR2 is EKD in the germline V gene. V was shortened by 3 bases and J by 4 bases, with 20 bases between the two germline ends. The CDR3 runs to 16 residues. The CDR3 DNA follows: TGTGCCTGTGACCCGAACTTCCTCCCCTTTGGCGATAAACTCATCTTT. This gives the protein CACDPNFLPFGDKLIF.